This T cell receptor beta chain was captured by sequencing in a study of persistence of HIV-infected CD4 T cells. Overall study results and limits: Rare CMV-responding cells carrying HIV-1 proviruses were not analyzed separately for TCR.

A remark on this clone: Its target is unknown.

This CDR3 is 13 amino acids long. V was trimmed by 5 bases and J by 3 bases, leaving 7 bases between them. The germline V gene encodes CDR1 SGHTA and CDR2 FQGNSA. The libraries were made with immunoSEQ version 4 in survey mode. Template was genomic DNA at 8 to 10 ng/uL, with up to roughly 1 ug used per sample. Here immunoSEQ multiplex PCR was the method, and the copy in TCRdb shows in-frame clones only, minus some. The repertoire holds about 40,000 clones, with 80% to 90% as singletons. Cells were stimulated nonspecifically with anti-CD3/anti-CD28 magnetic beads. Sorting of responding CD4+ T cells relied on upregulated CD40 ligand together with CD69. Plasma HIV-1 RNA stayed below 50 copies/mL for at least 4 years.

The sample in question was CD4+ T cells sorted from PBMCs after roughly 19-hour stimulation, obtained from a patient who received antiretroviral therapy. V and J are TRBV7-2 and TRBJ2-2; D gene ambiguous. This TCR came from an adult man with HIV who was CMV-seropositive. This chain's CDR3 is CASSPEYTGELFF. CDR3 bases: TGTGCCAGCAGCCCAGAATACACCGGGGAGCTGTTTTTT.